This TCR beta chain stems from a study of Tregs in tolerant kidney transplant recipients. Study-wide results and caveats: Findings come from small patient numbers and require larger validation. Tregs expanded with activated donor B cells seemed most donor-specific. No direct test of biological reproducibility was done here.

Profiling relied on immunoSEQ multiplex PCR, and the TCRdb table lists in-frame clones only, not all of them. The table lists roughly 120,000 clones, approximately 90% of them singletons. Unstimulated regulatory T cells (CD4+CD25+CD127-), CD4+CD25- non-regulatory cells, CD4 and CD8 cells were FACS-sorted from thawed PBMCs. The germline gives CDR1 ENHRY, CDR2 SYGVKD. This CDR3 is 15 amino acids long. The V segment lost 10 bases and the J segment 0 bases; nucleotides outside the gene matches: 12. As for this clone: The antigen remains unidentified.

This receptor was identified in a human donor in good health. Sequenced: CD4+ T cells from blood. V usage is TRBV10-3 and J usage is TRBJ2-7; 7 nucleotides align to TRBD1. Here the CDR3 reads CATTPDRQNSYEQYF. DNA of the CDR3: TGTGCCACCACCCCGGACAGGCAGAACTCCTACGAGCAGTACTTC.